The entry below describes one T cell receptor beta chain. The antigen this receptor binds is unknown. Base qualities are missing; no much larger clone stands one base away. The data were obtained in a study of blood T cell repertoires in COVID-19 (dated by TCRdb to about 2020). About the investigation overall: The collaborator samples originated in the United States, Italy and Spain and spanned the acute and convalescent phases of COVID-19. The prospective study material was composed of cDNA or gDNA derived from T cells, B-cell-depleted T cells, or PBMCs. Deeply sampled blood TCRbeta repertoires from subjects exposed to, actively infected with, or recovered from COVID-19 were included in the dataset. The repertoires were made available in a free public database intended to serve as a resource for research on the immune response to SARS-CoV-2. Samples were obtained from the ongoing ImmuneRACE study (first 160 participants) and from 1,254 subjects provided by 6 global collaborators. Nearly every sample came with metadata listing a de-identified subject ID, COVID-19 status, age in years and sex. Where HLA class I and class II types were available, the types were taken from metadata supplied by the sample provider, not from assay-based typing.

The paper's findings and limits, for the study overall: How much clinical and demographic metadata was included differed by source and by participant, and the metadata was provided uncurated.

The germline V gene encodes CDR1 SGHVS and CDR2 FQNEAQ. Reading from cysteine to phenylalanine, the CDR3 counts 14 amino acids. Left in the record is the CDR3 DNA by itself, 42 bases read in frame from the first base. Trimming takes 5 bases off V and 4 bases off J; junction bases not matched to a gene: 4. TCRbeta CDR3 regions were amplified from genomic DNA by means of the immunoSEQ Assay, a bias-controlled multiplex PCR. Regarding the original processing steps: Nucleated cell counts per sample were estimated from amplification of reference gene primers within the assay. To quantify the absolute abundance of each unique TCRbeta CDR3 rearrangement, sequence reads were collapsed and filtered. For each sample, productive Simpson clonality was calculated as the square root of Simpson's diversity index across productive rearrangements. TCRdb mirrors the immuneACCESS table, restricted to in-frame sequences. Some clones are absent from its copies; in checked studies, under half trace to an unresolved V gene, and the reason for the others is unknown. Clone size and the V and J calls come from that table; the DNA yielded D and trimming. This sample lists around 220,000 clones; 80% to 90% were detected once. 2.2% of the sample is held by the ten biggest clonotypes.

Each collaborating institution followed its own protocols to collect whole blood in K2EDTA tubes. For TCRbeta analysis, collaborators shipped samples as frozen whole blood, isolated PBMCs, or DNA extracted from either of those sample types. This sequence originates from a woman aged 45-65 years with acute or convalescent COVID-19. The rearrangement combines TRBV7-8 with TRBJ1-3; TRBD1 lines up with 8 middle nucleotides. Material: peripheral blood. The DNA sequence is TGTGCCAGCAGCCAGACAGGGGTCGGAAACACCATATATTTT. It codes for CASSQTGVGNTIYF.